This is a list of T cell receptor beta chains from one sample in a study of blood T cells in healthy people across ages. TCRdb re-derived calls from the 5' RACE reads in MiXCR, one entry per CDR3 protein. The data contain some 1,000,000 distinct CDR3 sequences, about 25% of them seen just once; the ten biggest clones take up less than 0.85%. This sample was also put to use in a study of T cells of mothers and their children.

Sequencing was performed on blood. The receptors originated from a girl aged 2-9 years in good health. CDR3s include the opening cysteine and the closing phenylalanine or tryptophan. Each record gives: clone size, J gene, V gene, D gene, CDR3 DNA, CDR3 protein. A D gene is named only where the DNA matches it firmly. Rows give clone size only sometimes, using once, few, many, or a class for an expanded clone.

-	TRBJ1-5	TRBV14	TRBD1	TGTGCCAGCAGCCGAAGAAACAGGGGTAGGGGCAATCAGCCCCAGCATTTT	CASSRRNRGRGNQPQHF
-	TRBJ1-2	TRBV20-1	TRBD1	TGCAGTGCTAGCATGGACAGGATTTATGGCTACACCTTC	CSASMDRIYGYTF
-	TRBJ2-6	TRBV7-3	-	TGTGCCAGCAGCCCCCGGACAGAATCTGGGGCCAACGTCCTGACTTTC	CASSPRTESGANVLTF
few	TRBJ2-5	TRBV6-5	-	TGTGCCAGCATCGTCCCGGGAGAAGAGACCCAGTACTTC	CASIVPGEETQYF
-	TRBJ2-3	TRBV29-1	-	TGCAGTAACGAAGGGGCAGATACGCAGTATTTT	CSNEGADTQYF
-	TRBJ2-1	TRBV29-1	TRBD2	TGCAGCGCTGGACAACTAGCGGGGGGGGCCAATGAGCAGTTCTTC	CSAGQLAGGANEQFF
-	TRBJ1-2	TRBV2	-	TGTGCCAGCAGTGAAGCGCGGGGATTCGGCTACACCTTC	CASSEARGFGYTF
-	TRBJ2-2	TRBV28	TRBD1	TGTGCCAGCAGTCGAACAATATCGGGACAGAGGACCGGGGAGCTGTTTTTT	CASSRTISGQRTGELFF
few	TRBJ1-2	TRBV6-5	-	TGTGCCAGCAGTTCCCTAGGGGTGGCTGGCTACACCTTC	CASSSLGVAGYTF
-	TRBJ2-5	TRBV20-1	TRBD1	TGCAGTGCCCAAGGGACAGGCCAAGAGACCCAGTACTTC	CSAQGTGQETQYF
-	TRBJ2-1	TRBV6-2/TRBV6-3	TRBD2	TGTGCCAGCAGTTACCGGCTAGCGGGGGTTATCTCCTACAATGAGCAGTTCTTC	CASSYRLAGVISYNEQFF
-	TRBJ1-4	TRBV7-8	TRBD1	TGTGCCAGCAGCTTAAATAGTCGGAACAGGGGGGGAGGAAAACTGTTTTTT	CASSLNSRNRGGGKLFF
few	TRBJ2-2	TRBV7-9	-	TGTGCCAGCAGCCCCGCAGACTACACCGGGGAGCTGTTTTTT	CASSPADYTGELFF
-	TRBJ1-1	TRBV10-3	-	TGTGCCACCTCCTACAACACTGAAGCTTTCTTT	CATSYNTEAFF